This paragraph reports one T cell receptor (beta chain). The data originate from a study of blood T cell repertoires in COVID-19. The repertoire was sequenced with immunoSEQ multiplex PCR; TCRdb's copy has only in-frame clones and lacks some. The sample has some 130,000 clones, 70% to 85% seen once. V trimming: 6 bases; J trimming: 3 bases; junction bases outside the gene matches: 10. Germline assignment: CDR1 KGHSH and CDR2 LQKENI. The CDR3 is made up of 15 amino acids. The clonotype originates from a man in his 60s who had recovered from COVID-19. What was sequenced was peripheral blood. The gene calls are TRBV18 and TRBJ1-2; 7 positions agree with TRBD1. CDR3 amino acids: CASSPSAGGDYGYTF. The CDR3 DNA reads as TGTGCCAGCTCCCCTTCTGCAGGGGGAGACTATGGCTACACCTTC. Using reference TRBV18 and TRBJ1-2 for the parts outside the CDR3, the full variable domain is NAGVMQNPRHLVRRRGQEARLRCSPMKGHSHVYWYRQLPEEGLKFMVYLQKENIIDESGMPKERFSAEFPKEGPSILRIQQVVRGDSAAYFCASSPSAGGDYGYTFGSGTRLTVV.